Listed below are T cell receptor beta chains from one sample, sequenced in a study of T cells in localized non-small cell lung cancer. Assay: immunoSEQ multiplex PCR; the TCRdb copy retains only in-frame clones and omits some. The sample lists 45,000 to 65,000 clones, around three quarters occurring once. This specimen was PBMCs, taken before any cancer treatment. These receptors were taken from a woman aged 35-75 years with stage II lung adenocarcinoma. CDR3s include the opening cysteine and the closing phenylalanine or tryptophan. Each record gives: CDR3 protein, CDR3 DNA, V gene, J gene, clone size, D gene. D genes are given only for firm matches. Expanded clones get a size class; other rows say once, few or many, or leave the size out.

CDR3: CASSPQAGGQETQYF
DNA: TGTGCCAGCAGTCCTCAAGCGGGGGGTCAAGAGACCCAGTACTTC
V: TRBV6-4
J: TRBJ2-5
size: -
D: TRBD2

CDR3: CASTPVDLNAEAFF
DNA: TGTGCCAGCACTCCTGTCGATCTTAACGCTGAAGCTTTCTTT
V: TRBV7-2
J: TRBJ1-1
size: few
D: -

CDR3: CASSTDSREAFF
DNA: TGTGCCAGCTCAACAGACAGCCGTGAAGCTTTCTTT
V: TRBV18
J: TRBJ1-1
size: -
D: -

CDR3: CASSQEETSGSYEQYF
DNA: TGCGCCAGCAGCCAAGAGGAGACTAGCGGCTCCTACGAGCAGTACTTC
V: TRBV4-1
J: TRBJ2-7
size: -
D: TRBD2

CDR3: CSVEDSQETQYF
DNA: TGCAGCGTCGAGGACAGCCAAGAGACCCAGTACTTC
V: TRBV29-1
J: TRBJ2-5
size: -
D: -

CDR3: CASSFRVQGYYGYTF
DNA: TGTGCCAGCAGCTTTAGGGTCCAGGGGTACTATGGCTACACCTTC
V: TRBV5-6
J: TRBJ1-2
size: -
D: -

CDR3: CASSKEEDNLDPSTDTQYF
DNA: TGTGCCAGCAGCAAAGAGGAGGACAACCTGGATCCTAGCACAGATACGCAGTATTTT
V: TRBV21-1
J: TRBJ2-3
size: once
D: -

CDR3: CASSQGGQSLIRSYEQYF
DNA: TGTGCCAGCAGCCAAGGGGGACAGAGCCTTATCCGCTCCTACGAGCAGTACTTC
V: TRBV4-2
J: TRBJ2-7
size: -
D: TRBD1

CDR3: CAIRGPLNTEAFF
DNA: TGTGCCATCCGTGGGCCGTTGAACACTGAAGCTTTCTTT
V: TRBV10-3
J: TRBJ1-1
size: -
D: -

CDR3: CASSPDSGRGEKLFF
DNA: TGTGCCAGTAGCCCGGACAGCGGGCGAGGTGAAAAACTGTTTTTT
V: TRBV19
J: TRBJ1-4
size: -
D: -

CDR3: CASSYGTGNTGELFF
DNA: TGTGCCAGCAGTTACGGGACAGGGAACACCGGGGAGCTGTTTTTT
V: TRBV6-5
J: TRBJ2-2
size: -
D: TRBD1

CDR3: CASSLAAQDTQYF
DNA: TGTGCCAGCAGCTTAGCGGCCCAAGATACGCAGTATTTT
V: TRBV7-9
J: TRBJ2-3
size: -
D: -

CDR3: CASSLRQGGYNEQFF
DNA: TGTGCCAGCAGCTTGAGGCAGGGGGGGTACAATGAGCAGTTCTTC
V: TRBV11-3
J: TRBJ2-1
size: -
D: -

CDR3: CASSLGGAVAEAFF
DNA: TGCGCCAGCAGCTTGGGGGGTGCTGTGGCTGAAGCTTTCTTT
V: TRBV5-1
J: TRBJ1-1
size: once
D: -

CDR3: CASSLGLAGLYNEQFF
DNA: TGTGCCAGCAGCCTAGGACTAGCGGGTTTGTACAATGAGCAGTTCTTC
V: TRBV7-9
J: TRBJ2-1
size: -
D: TRBD2

CDR3: CASSRDNYNEQFF
DNA: TGTGCCAGCAGTCGCGACAACTACAATGAGCAGTTCTTC
V: TRBV7-9
J: TRBJ2-1
size: once
D: -

CDR3: CASSPLDRGAFF
DNA: TGTGCCAGCAGTCCATTAGACAGGGGGGCTTTCTTT
V: TRBV11-2
J: TRBJ1-1
size: -
D: TRBD1

CDR3: CASSVAGDGNTIYF
DNA: TGTGCCAGCAGCGTGGCTGGAGATGGAAACACCATATATTTT
V: TRBV4-2
J: TRBJ1-3
size: -
D: -

CDR3: CASSRQGGAETQYF
DNA: TGTGCCAGCAGTCGGCAGGGGGGGGCAGAGACCCAGTACTTC
V: TRBV7-9
J: TRBJ2-5
size: few
D: -

CDR3: CASSILRTGGVEQFF
DNA: TGTGCCAGTAGTATTCTTCGGACAGGGGGGGTTGAGCAGTTCTTC
V: TRBV19
J: TRBJ2-1
size: -
D: TRBD1

CDR3: CASSLTRLAGGAYEQYF
DNA: TGTGCCAGCAGCTTAACCCGACTTGCGGGGGGCGCCTACGAGCAGTACTTC
V: TRBV7-3
J: TRBJ2-7
size: -
D: TRBD2

CDR3: CASRSYGTGGQNTEAFF
DNA: TGTGCCAGCAGATCCTATGGGACAGGGGGCCAGAACACTGAAGCTTTCTTT
V: TRBV27
J: TRBJ1-1
size: -
D: TRBD1